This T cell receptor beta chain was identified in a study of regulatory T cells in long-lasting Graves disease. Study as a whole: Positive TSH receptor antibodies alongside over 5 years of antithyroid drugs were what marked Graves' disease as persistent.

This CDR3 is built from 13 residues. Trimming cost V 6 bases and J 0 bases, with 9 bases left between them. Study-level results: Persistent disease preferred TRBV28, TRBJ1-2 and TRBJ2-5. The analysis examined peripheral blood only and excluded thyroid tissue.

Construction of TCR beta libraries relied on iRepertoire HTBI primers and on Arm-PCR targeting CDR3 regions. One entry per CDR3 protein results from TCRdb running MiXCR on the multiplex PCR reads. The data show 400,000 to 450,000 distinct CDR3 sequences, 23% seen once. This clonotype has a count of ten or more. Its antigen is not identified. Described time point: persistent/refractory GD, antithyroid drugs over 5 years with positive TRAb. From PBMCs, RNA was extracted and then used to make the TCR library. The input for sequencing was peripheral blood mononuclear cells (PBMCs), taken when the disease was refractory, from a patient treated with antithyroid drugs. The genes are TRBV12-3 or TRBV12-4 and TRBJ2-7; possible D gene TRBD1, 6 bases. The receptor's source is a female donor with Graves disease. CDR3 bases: TGTGCCAGCAGAAGGACAGACTCCTACGAGCAGTACTTC. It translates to CASRRTDSYEQYF.